Detailed here is one T cell receptor (beta chain). The data stem from a study of blood T cell repertoires in COVID-19. Study-wide context: Sites across the United States, Italy and Spain contributed samples from acute and convalescent COVID-19.

TCRdb keeps only in-frame clones here, not all; method: immunoSEQ multiplex PCR. The table lists around 140,000 clones, approximately 84% of them singletons. The length of the CDR3 is 16 residues. V trimming: 0 bases; J trimming: 5 bases; junction bases outside the gene matches: 9. In germline, CDR1 is SGHRS, CDR2 YFSETQ. This sequence joins TRBV5-1 and TRBJ2-5; 8 nucleotides match TRBD1. The material sequenced was PBMCs or T cells enriched from blood (not recorded which). This sequence was found in a man aged 50-60 years in a cohort exposed to, infected with or recovered from COVID-19 (not recorded which). The CDR3 DNA reads TGCGCCAGCAGCTTGGGAAGCCAGGGGGCTAAGGAGACCCAGTACTTC. This encodes CASSLGSQGAKETQYF.